The TCR beta chain described here comes from a study of blood T cell repertoires in COVID-19. Across the whole study: Researchers got acute and convalescent COVID-19 samples from the United States, Italy and Spain. The cDNA or gDNA used as material had been derived from T cells, B-cell-depleted T cells, or PBMCs.

Profiled with immunoSEQ multiplex PCR; TCRdb holds only in-frame clones, not every one. Of 80,000 to 90,000 clones detected, approximately 86% appear once; the ten largest clones hold 1.2%. V was trimmed by 4 bases and J by 0 bases, leaving 7 bases between them. The V gene's germline CDR1 is SEHNR and CDR2 FQNEAQ (reference sequence). CDR3 length: 14 residues. This receptor was taken from a man older than 75 with active or convalescent COVID-19. Material: peripheral blood. The chain carries TRBV7-9 and TRBJ2-1, with unresolved D. The CDR3 is CASSYSSSYNEQFF. The CDR3 DNA is TGTGCCAGCAGCTACTCGAGCTCCTACAATGAGCAGTTCTTC.